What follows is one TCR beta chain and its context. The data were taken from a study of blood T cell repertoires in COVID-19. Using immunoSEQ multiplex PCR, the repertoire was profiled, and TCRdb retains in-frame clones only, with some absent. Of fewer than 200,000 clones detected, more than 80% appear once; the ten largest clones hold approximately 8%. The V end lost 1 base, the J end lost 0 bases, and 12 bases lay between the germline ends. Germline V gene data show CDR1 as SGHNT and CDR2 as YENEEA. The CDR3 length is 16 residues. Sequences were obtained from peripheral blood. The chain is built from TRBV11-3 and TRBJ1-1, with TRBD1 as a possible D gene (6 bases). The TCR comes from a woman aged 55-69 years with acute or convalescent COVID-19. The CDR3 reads CASSLVPGTLNTEAFF. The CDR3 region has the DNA TGTGCCAGCAGCTTAGTCCCCGGGACACTGAACACTGAAGCTTTCTTT.